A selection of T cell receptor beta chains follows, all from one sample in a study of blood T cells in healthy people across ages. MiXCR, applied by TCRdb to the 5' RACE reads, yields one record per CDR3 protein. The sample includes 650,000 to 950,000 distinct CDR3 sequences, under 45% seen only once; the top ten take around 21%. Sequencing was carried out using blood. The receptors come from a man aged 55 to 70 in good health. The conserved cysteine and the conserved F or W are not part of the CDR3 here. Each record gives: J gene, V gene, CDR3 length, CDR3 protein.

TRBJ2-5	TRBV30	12	AWSFTGGEETQY
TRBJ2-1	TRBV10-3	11	AIGREPYNEQF
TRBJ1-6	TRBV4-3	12	ASSQEEARSPLH
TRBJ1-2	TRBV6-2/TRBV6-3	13	ASRKTAGGSYGYT
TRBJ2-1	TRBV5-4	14	ASSLGQGTSYNEQF
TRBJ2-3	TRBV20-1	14	SARGIAGEYTDTQY
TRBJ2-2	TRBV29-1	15	SVEDPDRGPNTGELF
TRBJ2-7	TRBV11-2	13	ASSLAAGEFYEQY
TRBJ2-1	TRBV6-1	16	ASSEAGGFIRSYNEQF
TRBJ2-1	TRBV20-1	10	SAHTGRNEQF
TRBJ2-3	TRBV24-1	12	ATSDFAVTDTQY
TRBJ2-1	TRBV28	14	ASSHAGTGSYNEQF
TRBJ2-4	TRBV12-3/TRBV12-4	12	ASTQAGGKNIQY
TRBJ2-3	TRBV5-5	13	ASSLRGATTDTQY
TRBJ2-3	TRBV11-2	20	ASSLYPAASGKSLVSTDTQY
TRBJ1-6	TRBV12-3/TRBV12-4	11	AIQTGGYSPLH
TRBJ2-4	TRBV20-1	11	SAQDLAKNIQY
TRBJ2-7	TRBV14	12	ASSRTGGWYEQY
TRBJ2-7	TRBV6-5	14	ASRSTFSGGAYEQY
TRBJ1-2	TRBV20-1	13	SARDLRQGVYGYT
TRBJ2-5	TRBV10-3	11	AISEGGRETQY
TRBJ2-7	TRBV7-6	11	ASSPLGIYEQY
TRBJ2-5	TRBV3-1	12	ASSRGKYQETQY
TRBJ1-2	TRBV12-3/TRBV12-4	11	ASSLGRINGYT
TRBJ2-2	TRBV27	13	ASSVRPAGTGELF
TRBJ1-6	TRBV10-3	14	AIAEQGSSYNSPLH
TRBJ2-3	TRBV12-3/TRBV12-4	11	ASSPSSTDTQY
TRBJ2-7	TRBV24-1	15	ATSDYKGPGVPYEQY
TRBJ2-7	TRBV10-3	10	AISELRGEQY
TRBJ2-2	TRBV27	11	ASKKEGTGELF
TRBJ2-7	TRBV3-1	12	ASSQDPFTYEQY
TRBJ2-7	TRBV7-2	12	ASSQQGFVDEQY
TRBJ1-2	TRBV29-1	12	SVEDRQGDYGYT
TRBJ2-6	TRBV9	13	ASSVVDSGANVLT
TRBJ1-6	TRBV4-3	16	ASSQGPLTGEYNSPLH
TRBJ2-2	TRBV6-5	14	ASSSTSGRNTGELF
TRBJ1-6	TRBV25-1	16	ASRDTLVPHRNNSPLH
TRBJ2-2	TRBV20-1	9	STRRTGELF
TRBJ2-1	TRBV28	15	ASSGTGAGYFYNEQF
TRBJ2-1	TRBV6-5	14	ASTLEGTGAYNEQF
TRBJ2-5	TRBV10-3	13	AISESIRSAETQY
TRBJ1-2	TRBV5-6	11	ASRPTGSDGYT
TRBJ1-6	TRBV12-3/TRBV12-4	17	ASSLAQLFRDRPNSPLH
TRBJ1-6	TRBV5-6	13	ASSFISGDRTPLH
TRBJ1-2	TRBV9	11	ASAGSESYGYT
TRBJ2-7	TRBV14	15	ASSQDGRDRASYEQY
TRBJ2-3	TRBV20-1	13	SAPETAGGGDTQY
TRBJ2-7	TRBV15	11	ATRGGDSYELY